The 21 T cell receptor beta chains presented below share a single source sample, sequenced in a study of response to subunit inactivated influenza vaccine. TCRdb reprocessed the RT-PCR reads via MiXCR and lists one record per CDR3 protein. Of about 700,000 distinct CDR3 sequences in the sample, roughly 13% were seen once. The input for sequencing was PBMCs from blood, taken around two weeks before vaccination. Receptors originate from a man in his fifties who received an inactivated influenza vaccine.

This clonotype was picked up many times. This chain joins TRBV2 and TRBJ2-5; maybe TRBD2 (5 bases). Deletions cut 3 bases from V and 5 bases from J, with 19 bases between. Germline CDR1 reads SNHLY; CDR2 reads FYNNEI. The CDR3 has 16 amino acids. CDR3 loop: CASSDGLRTLGETQYF. CDR3 coding DNA: TGTGCCAGCAGTGACGGCCTGCGGACTTTGGGGGAGACCCAGTACTTC.

The chain has TRBV5-6 and TRBJ1-6; D unresolved. Germline CDR1 reads SGHDT; CDR2 reads YYEEEE. The CDR3 has 15 residues. V was cut by 0 bases and J by 7 bases, with 11 bases left in between. Here the CDR3 DNA reads TGTGCCAGCAGCTTGGCCTTCAACGGGAATTCACCCCTCCACTTT. Amino acid sequence: CASSLAFNGNSPLHF.

The chain is built from TRBV6-1 and TRBJ2-2; 15 positions agree with TRBD2. Per the germline V gene, CDR1 is MNHNS and CDR2 is SASEGT. The ends lost 6 bases at V and 4 bases at J; junction bases unmatched: 12. The CDR3 is 19 amino acids. The CDR3 region has the DNA TGTGCCAGCAGAAGAACCGGGACTAGCGGGAGGATGAGCACCGGGGAGCTGTTTTTT. Translated, it gives CASRRTGTSGRMSTGELFF.

The chain employs TRBV7-8 and TRBJ2-2; possible D gene TRBD2, 5 bases. Trimming shortened V by 6 bases and J by 4 bases, and 12 bases separated the two germline ends. CDR3 length: 14 amino acids. In germline, CDR1 is SGHVS, CDR2 FQNEAQ. CDR3 DNA sequence: TGTGCCAGCAGACGTCGGGATCCCACCGGGGAGCTGTTTTTT. Translation gives CASRRRDPTGELFF.

The chain joins TRBV29-1 to TRBJ2-2, with D unclear. V dropped 4 bases and J dropped 4 bases, with 13 bases sitting between them. The CDR3 length is 14 residues. Germline V lookup: CDR1 SQVTM, CDR2 ANQGSEA. The CDR3, as DNA: TGCAGCGTTGTTCTCGTTTCGAGCACCGGGGAGCTGTTTTTT. Translation: CSVVLVSSTGELFF.

This clonotype was picked up many times. The rearrangement joins TRBV25-1 to TRBJ2-5, with D possibly being TRBD1 or TRBD2 (6 bases each). The V gene's germline CDR1 is MGHDK and CDR2 SYGVNS. The CDR3 is made up of 16 amino acids. Trimming pared 0 bases from V and 2 bases from J, leaving 13 bases between. This CDR3 is CASSEYKGGSQETQYF. CDR3 coding DNA: TGTGCCAGCAGTGAATACAAGGGGGGCTCTCAAGAGACCCAGTACTTC.

This clonotype was observed a few times. The rearrangement uses TRBV4-2 and TRBJ2-2; 13 bases are shared with TRBD2. The CDR3 extends over 19 amino acids. J was trimmed by 4 bases and V by 5 bases; bases with no gene match: 13. Germline V gene sequence: CDR1 LGHNA, CDR2 YNFKEQ. The CDR3 reads CASSASGLAGLTITGELFF. The CDR3 coding sequence is TGTGCCAGCAGCGCCTCGGGACTAGCGGGGCTCACCATCACCGGGGAGCTGTTTTTT.

The chain combines TRBV2 with TRBJ2-2; D remains ambiguous. Per germline, CDR1 SNHLY and CDR2 FYNNEI. The V gene lost 5 bases and the J gene lost 6 bases, with 10 bases spanning the gap. The CDR3 totals 13 residues. The CDR3 nucleotides are TGTGCCAGCAGTAGGCTGTCAGCCGGGGAGCTGTTTTTT. It is translated as CASSRLSAGELFF.

The chain couples TRBV4-3 to TRBJ2-1; D perhaps matches TRBD2 (5 bases). Trimming stripped 0 bases from V and 8 bases from J, with 17 bases between. Germline V gene lookup returns CDR1 LGHNA and CDR2 YSLEER. The CDR3 sequence is 16 residues long. The CDR3 sequence is CASSQDGSGAVDEQFF. CDR3 DNA: TGCGCCAGCAGCCAAGATGGCAGCGGAGCTGTCGATGAGCAGTTCTTC.

This clonotype was seen ten or more times. The chain uses TRBV20-1 and TRBJ1-1; D call uncertain. The CDR3 sequence is 14 residues long. Trimming pared 2 bases from V and 0 bases from J, leaving 10 bases between. CDR1 and CDR2 (germline): DFQATT, SNEGSKA (reference sequence). This CDR3 is CSARRGGMNTEAFF. CDR3 sequence (DNA): TGCAGTGCTAGACGGGGAGGAATGAACACTGAAGCTTTCTTT.

The V and J genes are TRBV5-1 and TRBJ2-2; TRBD1 might be the D (5 bases). With 0 bases removed from V and 4 bases from J, the gap between germline ends came to 13 bases. This CDR3 is built from 16 residues. Germline V CDR1 and CDR2: SGHRS, YFSETQ. DNA of the CDR3: TGCGCCAGCAGCTTGGGCTGGGGCGATCGCACCGGGGAGCTGTTTTTT. It translates to CASSLGWGDRTGELFF.

A note on this clonotype: One junction end disagrees with the germline gene, perhaps due to a read error. The gene calls are TRBV16 and TRBJ2-2; D is ambiguous. Germline-derived CDR1 and CDR2 are KGHSY and FQNENV. The CDR3 is 15 residues long. The CDR3 nucleotides read TGTGCCAGCAGCCCCACAAGGGCGAACGCCGGGGAGCTGTTTTTT. Encoded protein: CASSPTRANAGELFF.

The rearrangement uses TRBV29-1 and TRBJ2-2; D is possibly TRBD1 (6 bases). The CDR3 extends over 15 amino acids. Per germline, CDR1 SQVTM and CDR2 ANQGSEA. V was cut by 5 bases and J by 4 bases, with 17 bases left in between. The CDR3 nucleotides read TGCAGCGTTCGCCCGGCAGGGGCGGGCACCGGGGAGCTGTTTTTT. It yields the protein CSVRPAGAGTGELFF.

In its sample, this clonotype was seen a few times. V gene TRBV7-8 combines with J gene TRBJ2-3; 11 nucleotides line up with TRBD2. After removal of 5 bases from V and 2 bases from J, the junction contained 15 bases not matched to a gene. The CDR3 length is 19 residues. Germline CDR1 SGHVS, CDR2 FQNEAQ. The CDR3: CASSVPTSGSDGYTDTQYF. The CDR3 DNA reads TGTGCCAGCAGCGTCCCTACTAGCGGGAGCGATGGGTACACAGATACGCAGTATTTT.

This clonotype was detected only a few times. The chain joins TRBV10-3 to TRBJ2-1; 10 nucleotides match TRBD1. Germline CDR1 and CDR2: ENHRY and SYGVKD. J gave up 4 bases and V 8 bases, and 8 bases lay outside the gene matches. The CDR3 consists of 15 residues. Here the CDR3 reads CAIEKGQGPYNEQFF. The CDR3 DNA is TGTGCCATCGAAAAGGGACAGGGGCCTTACAATGAGCAGTTCTTC.

This clonotype was detected many times. This chain links TRBV20-1 with TRBJ2-2; weak D call: TRBD1 (6 bases). The CDR3 is 14 residues long. Trimming pared 0 bases from V and 1 base from J, leaving 6 bases between. Germline V gene data show CDR1 as DFQATT and CDR2 as SNEGSKA (reference sequence). The CDR3 coding sequence is TGCAGTGCTAGAGACAGGGGGAACACCGGGGAGCTGTTTTTT. Its translation: CSARDRGNTGELFF.

This chain connects TRBV20-1 to TRBJ2-3; 8 nucleotides line up with TRBD2. Trimming cost V 5 bases and J 4 bases; bases outside gene matches: 14. The CDR3 runs to 16 residues. The germline CDR1 and CDR2 sequences are DFQATT and SNEGSKA (reference sequence). The chain's CDR3 is CSASRFRTSRPDTQYF. The CDR3 DNA sequence: TGCAGTGCTTCAAGATTCCGGACTAGCCGCCCAGATACGCAGTATTTT.

The chain links TRBV6-2 or TRBV6-3 to TRBJ2-1; D may match TRBD1 or TRBD2 (6 bases each). V was pared by 3 bases and J by 3 bases, with 12 bases between. Germline V gives CDR1 MNHEY, CDR2 SVGEGT. The CDR3 spans 15 residues. This chain's CDR3 is CASSYPGAGYNEQFF. The DNA of the CDR3 is TGTGCCAGCAGTTATCCGGGGGCAGGCTACAATGAGCAGTTCTTC.

The rearrangement links TRBV20-1 to TRBJ1-2, with 12 nucleotides matching TRBD1. Germline CDR1 DFQATT, CDR2 SNEGSKA (reference sequence). Trimming took 1 base from V and 2 from J; bases not matched to a gene: 2. This CDR3 region has 15 residues. CDR3 region: CSARGGTGGNYGYTF. CDR3 nucleotides: TGCAGTGCTAGAGGAGGGACAGGGGGCAACTATGGCTACACCTTC.

This clonotype has just a few counts. V and J are TRBV21-1 and TRBJ2-3; TRBD2, the D gene given by the table, was not confirmed from the DNA. TRBV21-1 is termed a pseudogene. This CDR3 has 16 residues. CDR3 amino acids: CASSKGTSGGPDTQYF. The CDR3 nucleotides are TGTGCCAGCAGCAAAGGGACTAGCGGGGGTCCGGATACGCAGTATTTT.

In this sample, this clonotype turned up a few times. The chain uses TRBV15 and TRBJ1-5, with TRBD1 as a possible D gene (6 bases). The CDR3 has 14 residues. Germline V gene data show CDR1 as LNHNV and CDR2 as YYDKDF (reference sequence). The ends were cut back, 8 bases at V and 3 bases at J, with 14 bases in the middle. In DNA, the CDR3 is TGTGCCACCGGGCACAGGGAAATCAATCAGCCCCAGCATTTT. Its translation is CATGHREINQPQHF.